This TCR beta chain was captured by sequencing in a study of T cells after yellow fever vaccination. In TCRdb, the 5' RACE reads were re-called with MiXCR into one record per CDR3 protein. Found here are a few hundred thousand distinct CDR3 sequences, over 4% of them singletons; the top ten hold approximately 23%. The CDR3 is 14 amino acids. Germline CDR1 MNHEY, CDR2 SMNVEV (reference sequence). Trimming took off 4 bases at V and 7 bases at J, with 14 bases between the two ends. The sample holds a few counts of this clonotype. This sample comprised PBMCs, obtained 5 days after the yellow fever booster vaccination. The clonotype originates from a man between 18 and 29 years old who received the YFV17D yellow fever vaccine. The rearrangement links TRBV27 to TRBJ1-5, with TRBD1 as a possible D gene (5 bases). The CDR3 sequence: CASSSAGSPQPQHF. The CDR3 coding sequence is TGTGCCAGCAGTTCCGCAGGGTCCCCCCAGCCCCAGCATTTT.